The rows below give T cell receptor beta chains drawn from one sample of a study of shared clonotypes between healthy human individuals. Repertoires were generated with immunoSEQ multiplex PCR, while TCRdb's copy carries only in-frame clones and drops some. Here the sample spans 1.5 million to 2.5 million clones, just under 95% being singletons. Sequenced: naive CD8+ T cells sorted from blood. These receptors were taken from a man aged 18 to 35 in good health. Both conserved end residues are part of each CDR3. The D gene is left open where the match is weak. Clone sizes are given selectively: once, few, many, or a class where the clone is expanded.

J gene,D gene,V gene,clone size,CDR3 protein,CDR3 DNA
TRBJ1-1,NA,TRBV5-1,once,CASTARSSGTEAFF,TGCGCCAGCACCGCCAGGAGCTCGGGTACTGAAGCTTTCTTT
TRBJ2-1,TRBD1,TRBV6-1,NA,CASSPRDRDYNEQFF,TGTGCCAGCAGTCCGAGGGACAGGGACTACAATGAGCAGTTCTTC
TRBJ1-1,NA,TRBV5-4,few,CASSLLSQEAFF,TGTGCCAGCAGCTTGTTGTCCCAGGAAGCTTTCTTT
TRBJ2-7,NA,TRBV5-4,once,CASSPTSFSSYEQYF,TGTGCCAGCAGCCCCACTTCTTTCAGCTCCTACGAGCAGTACTTC
TRBJ2-7,NA,TRBV7-9,NA,CASSFPPTSYEQYF,TGTGCCAGCAGCTTCCCCCCCACTTCCTACGAGCAGTACTTC
TRBJ1-2,NA,TRBV4-1,NA,CASKNLDTGRDGYTF,TGCGCCAGCAAAAACCTGGACACCGGACGAGATGGCTACACCTTC
TRBJ1-2,NA,TRBV29-1,NA,CSVEPRGYNYGYTF,TGCAGCGTTGAACCCCGGGGCTACAACTATGGCTACACCTTC
TRBJ2-5,TRBD2,TRBV25-1,NA,CASRGGGAETQYF,TGTGCCAGCAGAGGCGGGGGGGCAGAGACCCAGTACTTC
TRBJ2-1,TRBD2,TRBV2,NA,CASSDGWSGDSYNEQFF,TGTGCCAGCAGTGACGGGTGGAGCGGGGATTCCTACAATGAGCAGTTCTTC
TRBJ2-5,NA,TRBV4-3,once,CASSQDRGGPGETQYF,TGCGCCAGCAGCCAAGATCGCGGAGGGCCGGGAGAGACCCAGTACTTC
TRBJ2-7,NA,TRBV6-1,NA,CASSELDSDYEQYF,TGTGCCAGCAGTGAACTGGACAGTGACTACGAGCAGTACTTC
TRBJ1-1,NA,TRBV13,NA,CASSLQGLNTEAFF,TGTGCCAGCAGCTTACAGGGCCTGAACACTGAAGCTTTCTTT
TRBJ2-7,TRBD1,TRBV4-1,NA,CASSHTGGVPYEQYF,TGCGCCAGCAGCCATACAGGGGGCGTCCCTTACGAGCAGTACTTC
TRBJ2-7,NA,TRBV6-1,NA,CASSDVAASYEQYF,TGTGCCAGCAGTGATGTGGCGGCCTCCTACGAGCAGTACTTC
TRBJ2-7,NA,TRBV7-2,NA,CASSFRDGGSYEQYF,TGTGCCAGCAGCTTCCGGGACGGCGGATCCTACGAGCAGTACTTC
TRBJ2-7,TRBD2,TRBV18,NA,CASSPATSFDEQYF,TGTGCCAGCTCACCTGCGACTAGCTTCGACGAGCAGTACTTC
TRBJ2-5,TRBD2,TRBV13,NA,CASSLAAGVRQETQYF,TGTGCCAGCAGCTTAGCGGCGGGAGTTCGCCAAGAGACCCAGTACTTC
TRBJ2-7,NA,TRBV5-5,NA,CASSLGGGSYEQYF,TGTGCCAGCAGCTTGGGAGGCGGGTCCTACGAGCAGTACTTC
TRBJ2-7,TRBD1,TRBV6-6,NA,CAGSYSGTGYEQYF,TGTGCCGGCAGTTATTCCGGGACAGGCTACGAGCAGTACTTC
TRBJ1-4,NA,TRBV7-8,NA,CASSLGGRGEKLFF,TGTGCCAGCAGCCTGGGGGGGCGCGGGGAAAAACTGTTTTTT
TRBJ1-5,TRBD1,TRBV10-1,NA,CANLWWTGDYSNQPQHF,TGCGCCAATCTTTGGTGGACAGGGGATTATAGCAATCAGCCCCAGCATTTT
TRBJ2-3,NA,TRBV7-9,NA,CASGGRDTQYF,TGTGCCAGCGGCGGTCGGGATACGCAGTATTTT
TRBJ1-6,NA,TRBV7-9,NA,CASLSSYNSPLHF,TGTGCCAGCCTGAGCTCCTATAATTCACCCCTCCACTTT
TRBJ1-1,NA,TRBV2,NA,CASSAQGLRTEAFF,TGTGCCAGCAGTGCCCAGGGGCTAAGGACTGAAGCTTTCTTT
TRBJ2-1,NA,TRBV5-6,NA,CASSSDTYNEQFF,TGTGCCAGCAGCTCAGACACGTACAATGAGCAGTTCTTC
TRBJ1-2,TRBD1,TRBV28,once,CASSSPTGGNYGYTF,TGTGCCAGCAGTTCCCCGACAGGGGGCAACTATGGCTACACCTTC
TRBJ2-7,TRBD2,TRBV13,NA,CASSPGTSGPPNEQYF,TGTGCCAGCAGCCCGGGGACTAGCGGACCCCCGAACGAGCAGTACTTC
TRBJ1-6,NA,TRBV28,NA,CASSYNSNSPLHF,TGTGCCAGCAGTTATAATTCTAATTCACCCCTCCACTTT
TRBJ2-7,NA,TRBV5-4,NA,CASSLGRSSYEQYF,TGTGCCAGCAGCTTGGGACGGAGCTCCTACGAGCAGTACTTC
TRBJ2-7,NA,TRBV5-4,NA,CASSLGQSESYF,TGTGCCAGCAGCTTGGGACAGTCGGAGTCGTACTTC
TRBJ2-7,TRBD1,TRBV5-6,NA,CASSWDRGAYEQYF,TGTGCCAGCAGTTGGGACAGGGGGGCCTACGAGCAGTACTTC
TRBJ2-7,NA,TRBV4-2,NA,CASSQEEGPIYEQYF,TGTGCCAGCAGCCAAGAGGAGGGGCCCATATACGAGCAGTACTTC
TRBJ2-5,TRBD1,TRBV4-3,NA,CASSQDRGRGETQYF,TGCGCCAGCAGCCAGGACAGGGGGCGAGGAGAGACCCAGTACTTC
TRBJ2-7,NA,TRBV30,NA,CARQRGVSTYEQYF,TGTGCCCGTCAAAGGGGGGTCTCAACCTACGAGCAGTACTTC
TRBJ2-7,NA,TRBV5-4,NA,CASSQGLDYEQYF,TGTGCCAGCAGCCAGGGGCTAGACTACGAGCAGTACTTC
TRBJ2-7,NA,TRBV6-1,NA,CASSEGGGGYEQYF,TGTGCCAGCAGTGAGGGGGGAGGGGGGTACGAGCAGTACTTC
TRBJ2-7,TRBD1,TRBV4-1,NA,CASSFRTGGYLEQYF,TGCGCCAGCAGCTTCCGGACAGGGGGCTACCTCGAGCAGTACTTC
TRBJ2-7,NA,TRBV27,once,CASRPALGSYEQYF,TGTGCCAGCAGGCCGGCCTTGGGCTCCTACGAGCAGTACTTC
TRBJ1-2,NA,TRBV7-9,NA,CASSLVPTANYGYTF,TGTGCCAGCAGCTTAGTACCGACAGCTAACTATGGCTACACCTTC
TRBJ2-7,NA,TRBV6-1,few,CASRVVLASYEQYF,TGTGCCAGCAGGGTTGTTTTGGCTTCCTACGAGCAGTACTTC
TRBJ2-7,NA,TRBV6-5,NA,CASSYSGSGFYEQYF,TGTGCCAGCAGTTACTCGGGTTCAGGGTTCTACGAGCAGTACTTC
TRBJ2-5,NA,TRBV28,NA,CASSVGETQYF,TGTGCCAGCAGTGTTGGGGAGACCCAGTACTTC
TRBJ2-1,TRBD2,TRBV6-1,once,CASSALAGAGEQFF,TGTGCCAGCAGTGCACTAGCGGGAGCGGGTGAGCAGTTCTTC
TRBJ2-3,NA,TRBV11-2,NA,CASSLDDPTQYF,TGTGCCAGCAGCTTAGATGATCCGACGCAGTATTTT
TRBJ1-2,NA,TRBV5-1,NA,CASSPLRGTTNYGYTF,TGCGCCAGCAGCCCGCTAAGAGGCACGACTAACTATGGCTACACCTTC
TRBJ2-7,NA,TRBV5-1,NA,CASSFGLSYEQYF,TGCGCCAGCAGCTTCGGACTATCCTACGAGCAGTACTTC
TRBJ2-7,NA,TRBV30,few,CAWSVTGWYEQYF,TGTGCCTGGAGTGTAACAGGGTGGTACGAGCAGTACTTC
TRBJ2-7,NA,TRBV4-3,once,CASSQGPSLNYEQYF,TGCGCCAGCAGCCAAGGCCCTAGTTTAAATTACGAGCAGTACTTC
TRBJ2-3,NA,TRBV7-6,NA,CATGETDTQYF,TGTGCCACCGGGGAGACAGATACGCAGTATTTT